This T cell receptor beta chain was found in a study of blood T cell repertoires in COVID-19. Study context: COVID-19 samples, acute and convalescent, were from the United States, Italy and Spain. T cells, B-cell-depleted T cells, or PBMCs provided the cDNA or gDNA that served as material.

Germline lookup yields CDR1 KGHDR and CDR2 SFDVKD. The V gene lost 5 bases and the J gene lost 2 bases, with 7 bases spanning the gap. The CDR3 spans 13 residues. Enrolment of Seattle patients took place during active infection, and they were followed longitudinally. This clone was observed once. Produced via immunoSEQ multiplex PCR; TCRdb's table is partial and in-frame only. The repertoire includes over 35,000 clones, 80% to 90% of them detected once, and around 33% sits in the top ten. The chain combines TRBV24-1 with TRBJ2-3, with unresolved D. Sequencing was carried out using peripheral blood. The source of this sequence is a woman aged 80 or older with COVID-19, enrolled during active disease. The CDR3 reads CATSGAFTDTQYF. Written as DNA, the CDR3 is TGTGCCACCAGTGGGGCCTTCACAGATACGCAGTATTTT.